These 19 T cell receptor beta chains share one sample of origin, sequenced in a study of blood T cell repertoires in COVID-19. Sequencing used immunoSEQ multiplex PCR; TCRdb keeps in-frame clones, though not all of them. Of about 340,000 clones in the sample, 75% to 90% were seen once. The sample comprised peripheral blood. The receptor source for this set is a woman aged 50 to 65 with COVID-19, enrolled during active disease.

The chain is built from TRBV19 and TRBJ2-6, with D tentatively TRBD1 (6 bases). CDR3 length: 18 amino acids. Germline V gives CDR1 LNHDA, CDR2 SQIVND (reference sequence). V dropped 0 bases and J dropped 3 bases, with 15 bases sitting between them. CDR3 nucleotides: TGTGCCAGTAGTATAGATCACGAGGGGGTGAGTGGGGCCAACGTCCTGACTTTC. It codes for CASSIDHEGVSGANVLTF.

The chain employs TRBV7-6 and TRBJ2-5; 9 nucleotides line up with TRBD1. Germline loops: CDR1 SGHVS, CDR2 FNYEAQ. V gave up 4 bases and J gave up 4 bases; unmatched junction bases: 7. The CDR3 runs to 15 residues. CDR3 in DNA: TGTGCCAGCAGCTCAGAAGACAGGGGGGGAGAGACCCAGTACTTC. It yields the protein CASSSEDRGGETQYF.

This chain uses TRBV5-5 with TRBJ2-7; 10 nucleotides line up with TRBD2. The V segment lost 3 bases and the J segment 3 bases; nucleotides outside the gene matches: 9. There are 16 residues in the CDR3. Germline assignment: CDR1 SGHKS and CDR2 YYEKEE (reference sequence). CDR3 nucleotide sequence: TGTGCCAGCAGCTCACAACCTAGCGGGAGTCTCTACGAGCAGTACTTC. This codes for CASSSQPSGSLYEQYF.

CDR3 sequence (DNA): TGTGCCAGCAGCCACCCACTAGCGGGAGGTGGCAATGAGCAGTTCTTC. Its translation: CASSHPLAGGGNEQFF. The V call is TRBV4-2, the J call TRBJ2-1, with TRBD2 matching 12 bases. V gave up 3 bases and J gave up 6 bases; unmatched junction bases: 6. The CDR3 length is 16 residues. CDR1 and CDR2 from the germline V gene are LGHNA and YNFKEQ.

V and J are TRBV13 and TRBJ2-7, with TRBD1 matching 10 bases. Trimming cost V 5 bases and J 7 bases; bases outside gene matches: 14. The germline gives CDR1 PRHDT, CDR2 FYEKMQ (reference sequence). This CDR3 is 16 amino acids long. The CDR3 DNA sequence: TGTGCCAGCAGCCGAGGTCGGGGACAGGGGTCTTGGGAGCAGTACTTC. Amino acid sequence: CASSRGRGQGSWEQYF.

This clone was seen only once. V and J are TRBV5-1 and TRBJ2-5; 10 bases are shared with TRBD1. V trimming: 7 bases; J trimming: 0 bases; junction bases outside the gene matches: 3. Germline CDR1 SGHRS, CDR2 YFSETQ. The CDR3 is 14 residues long. CDR3 DNA: TGCGCCAGCTCGGGACAGGGGTACCAAGAGACCCAGTACTTC. Its translation: CASSGQGYQETQYF. The full variable domain, with the rest looked up from reference TRBV5-1 and TRBJ2-5, is KAGVTQTPRYLIKTRGQQVTLSCSPISGHRSVSWYQQTPGQGLQFLFEYFSETQRNKGNFPGRFSGRQFSNSRSEMNVSTLELGDSALYLCASSGQGYQETQYFGPGTRLLVL.

This clone was picked up one time. The V and J genes are TRBV5-1 and TRBJ1-1; TRBD1 aligns across 8 bases. Germline CDR1 and CDR2: SGHRS and YFSETQ. The CDR3 covers 15 residues. V shed 3 bases and J 4 bases; nucleotides not matched to a gene: 8. CDR3 protein: CASSSGARGLTEAFF. The CDR3, as DNA: TGCGCCAGCAGCTCGGGAGCCAGGGGGCTCACTGAAGCTTTCTTT.

The chain recombines TRBV9 with TRBJ1-2; possibly TRBD1 for D (6 bases). The CDR3 totals 14 residues. The germline gives CDR1 SGDLS, CDR2 YYNGEE. Between the trimmed V and J ends, which lost 5 bases and 2 bases, there was a span of 13 bases. DNA of the CDR3: TGTGCCAGCAGGAGGGGTGACAGGAACTATGGCTACACCTTC. Translating it yields CASRRGDRNYGYTF.

A few counts support this clone. The chain combines TRBV12-3 or TRBV12-4 with TRBJ1-5; no definite D call. CDR3 length: 13 residues. V lost 3 bases to trimming and J lost 4 bases, with 7 bases between them. This CDR3 reads CASSFSGNQPQHF. DNA for the CDR3: TGTGCCAGCAGTTTCTCGGGGAATCAGCCCCAGCATTTT.

This chain uses TRBV7-9 with TRBJ2-2; D gene ambiguous. The CDR3 is 14 residues long. The V end was cut by 1 base, the J end by 3 bases, with 6 bases between. Germline lookup yields CDR1 SEHNR and CDR2 FQNEAQ (reference sequence). For the CDR3, the DNA is TGTGCCAGCAGCTTAGTTATAGACACCGGGGAGCTGTTTTTT. Translating gives CASSLVIDTGELFF.

V gene TRBV7-6 combines with J gene TRBJ2-1; a weak D match, TRBD1 (5 bases). Germline values: CDR1 SGHVS, CDR2 FNYEAQ. The CDR3 extends over 14 amino acids. Trimming shortened V by 2 bases and J by 6 bases, and 11 bases separated the two germline ends. CDR3 residues: CASSLPFRGNEQFF. CDR3 bases: TGTGCCAGCAGCTTACCCTTTAGGGGCAATGAGCAGTTCTTC.

The chain combines TRBV24-1 with TRBJ2-2; TRBD1 is a possible D gene (5 bases). Trimming took off 8 bases at V and 5 bases at J, with 11 bases between the two ends. The CDR3 has 13 amino acids. The germline gives CDR1 KGHDR, CDR2 SFDVKD. CDR3 coding DNA: TGTGCCACCAACCAAGGGGTAACCGGGGAGCTGTTTTTT. Translating it yields CATNQGVTGELFF.

The rearrangement links TRBV5-1 to TRBJ2-2; 10 bases line up with TRBD1. V lost 4 bases to trimming and J lost 5 bases; unmatched junction nucleotides: 8. The germline V gene encodes CDR1 SGHRS and CDR2 YFSETQ. The CDR3 totals 16 residues. For the CDR3, the DNA is TGCGCCAGCAGCACTGGGGACAGGGGACGTACCGGGGAGCTGTTTTTT. The encoded protein is CASSTGDRGRTGELFF.

This chain uses TRBV6-6 with TRBJ1-5; 9 positions match TRBD1. This CDR3 contains 15 residues. Germline values: CDR1 MNHNY, CDR2 SVGAGI (reference sequence). Trimming removed 5 bases from V and 2 bases from J; junction bases left unmatched: 4. The CDR3 loop reads CASSPQGAGNQPQHF. The CDR3 nucleotides read TGTGCCAGCAGTCCACAGGGGGCAGGCAATCAGCCCCAGCATTTT.

The CDR3 nucleotides are TGTGCCAGCAGTTCCTCGGGGCGACTAGCGGGAACCCCCCACGAGCAGTACTTC. This gives the protein CASSSSGRLAGTPHEQYF. The chain combines TRBV6-2 or TRBV6-3 with TRBJ2-7; TRBD2 matches 11 bases. Germline CDR1 is MNHEY and CDR2 is SVGEGT. The trim removed 4 bases at V and 5 bases at J, leaving 16 bases unmatched. The CDR3 runs 18 residues.

This chain connects TRBV4-1 to TRBJ1-2; 9 bases match TRBD1. This CDR3 spans 18 amino acids. V dropped 1 base and J dropped 8; count of bases not matched to a gene: 17. CDR1 MGHRA and CDR2 YSYEKL come from the germline V gene. The CDR3 loop is CASSQAVAPGQGWFGYTF. In DNA, the CDR3 is TGCGCCAGCAGCCAAGCCGTAGCCCCGGGACAGGGATGGTTCGGCTACACCTTC.

The genes are TRBV3-1 (or the pseudogene TRBV3-2) and TRBJ2-3; unclear D gene. Germline CDR1 LGHDT, CDR2 YNNKEL (reference sequence). V lost 4 bases, J lost 1 base, and 6 bases lay in between. The CDR3 has 13 amino acids. CDR3 sequence (DNA): TGTGCCAGCAGCCCCTCCGGCACAGATACGCAGTATTTT. As protein: CASSPSGTDTQYF.

This rearrangement joins TRBV7-2 to TRBJ2-3; D is possibly TRBD1 (5 bases). Germline-derived CDR1 and CDR2 are SGHTA and FQGNSA. The CDR3 loop spans 15 amino acids. Deletions cut 2 bases from V and 5 bases from J, with 14 bases between. The CDR3: CASSLQRSTGDTQYF. As DNA, the CDR3 is TGTGCCAGCAGCTTACAGCGATCCACAGGAGATACGCAGTATTTT.

This clone was seen a handful of times. V gene TRBV7-2 combines with J gene TRBJ1-5; maybe TRBD1 (6 bases). The germline CDR1 and CDR2 sequences are SGHTA and FQGNSA. This CDR3 contains 18 residues. Trimming removed 5 bases at V and 3 bases at J, with 23 bases between. This CDR3 reads CASSPSEMAGGHNQPQHF. CDR3 sequence (DNA): TGTGCCAGCAGCCCTAGCGAGATGGCGGGGGGACACAATCAGCCCCAGCATTTT.